This entry lists 5 T cell receptor beta chains sequenced from one sample in a study of neurological immune-mediated disorders. Using its own MiXCR run on the 5' RACE reads, TCRdb lists one record per CDR3 protein. The sample consists of 110,000 or so distinct CDR3 sequences, more than 2.5% of them appearing once. Sequenced material: PBMCs. These receptors came from a woman aged 25 to 45 with multiple sclerosis.

This clonotype was observed many times. The rearrangement links TRBV5-1 to TRBJ2-1, with TRBD1 matching 10 bases. The CDR3 runs to 15 residues. V lost 4 bases to trimming and J lost 7 bases; unmatched junction nucleotides: 8. Germline V gene sequence: CDR1 SGHRS, CDR2 YFSETQ. The CDR3 loop reads CASSKGTGEYNEQFF. CDR3 bases: TGCGCCAGCAGCAAAGGGACAGGGGAGTATAATGAGCAGTTCTTC. The full variable domain, rest sourced from reference TRBV5-1 and TRBJ2-1, is KAGVTQTPRYLIKTRGQQVTLSCSPISGHRSVSWYQQTPGQGLQFLFEYFSETQRNKGNFPGRFSGRQFSNSRSEMNVSTLELGDSALYLCASSKGTGEYNEQFFGPGTRLTVL.

This chain connects TRBV20-1 to TRBJ2-7, with D perhaps matching TRBD1 (5 bases). The CDR3 loop spans 12 amino acids. The germline V gene has CDR1 DFQATT and CDR2 SNEGSKA (reference sequence). V was clipped by 8 bases and J by 2 bases, with 13 bases between them. The CDR3 here is CSPARVPYEQYF. CDR3 nucleotide sequence: TGCAGTCCTGCCAGGGTCCCCTACGAGCAGTACTTC.

This clonotype was recorded many times. V is TRBV20-1 and J is TRBJ2-2; 8 positions match TRBD2. Germline trimming cut 5 bases from V and 6 bases from J; bases unmatched to any gene: 8. The CDR3 sequence is 14 residues long. Germline CDR1 DFQATT, CDR2 SNEGSKA (reference sequence). In DNA, the CDR3 is TGCAGTGCTGCGGGGGGACTAGAAGCCGGGGAGCTGTTTTTT. Amino acids: CSAAGGLEAGELFF.

This clonotype was recorded at least ten times. The J gene is TRBJ2-5, the V gene TRBV7-8; 7 bases line up with TRBD1. The J segment lost 9 bases and the V segment lost 5 bases, leaving 12 bases of the junction unmatched. Germline CDR1 SGHVS, CDR2 FQNEAQ. The CDR3 is 14 residues long. CDR3 DNA: TGTGCCAGCAGCGAATGGGACAGTGGGAATGCCCAGTACTTC. Amino acids: CASSEWDSGNAQYF.

This clonotype was seen repeatedly, ten times or more. The J gene is TRBJ1-2, the V gene TRBV20-1, with D perhaps matching TRBD1 (5 bases). V dropped 5 bases and J dropped 2 bases, with 12 bases sitting between them. The CDR3 sequence is 13 residues long. Germline CDR1 and CDR2: DFQATT and SNEGSKA (reference sequence). The DNA of the CDR3 is TGCAGTGCTTTTGACAGCCAGAACTATGGCTACACCTTC. This encodes CSAFDSQNYGYTF.